This paragraph covers one T cell receptor (beta chain) sequence. The antigen is not known. From the reads, TCRdb called clonotypes with MiXCR, one entry per CDR3 protein. The profile covers around 540,000 distinct CDR3 sequences, with roughly a third appearing a single time and roughly 17% taken by the ten largest. The data stem from a study of T cell repertoires in cytomegalovirus infection. This TCR derives from a human donor in good health (CMV status not recorded). Some clones in this sample may be carry-over from other donors' samples. The sequences come from cultured PBMCs, collected from culture after CMV antigen stimulation.

The CDR3 DNA reads as TGTGCCAGCAGCTCGCCGGGATCCTACAATGAGCAGTTCTTC. Translated: CASSSPGSYNEQFF. The chain couples TRBV7-3 to TRBJ2-1, with a weak D call TRBD2 (5 bases). The length of the CDR3 is 14 residues. Trimming pared 4 bases from V and 1 base from J, leaving 8 bases between. Germline V gene sequence: CDR1 SGHTA, CDR2 FQGTGA.